These 10 T cell receptor beta chains originate from one sample sequenced in a study of blood T cell repertoires in COVID-19. Libraries were prepared by immunoSEQ multiplex PCR; TCRdb keeps only in-frame clonotypes and omits some of them. Here the sample spans 56,000 or so clones, roughly 90% being singletons. The sample consisted of peripheral blood. The receptors stem from a human donor in a cohort sampled during active COVID-19.

The CDR3 spells CSVERLAYNEQFF. In nucleotides, the CDR3 is TGCAGCGTTGAGCGGCTAGCGTACAATGAGCAGTTCTTC. This chain links TRBV29-1 with TRBJ2-1; possibly TRBD2 for D (6 bases). Germline loops: CDR1 SQVTM, CDR2 ANQGSEA. The CDR3 consists of 13 residues. The ends were cut back, 3 bases at V and 4 bases at J, with 10 bases in the middle.

V usage is TRBV28 and J usage is TRBJ1-1; 9 bases line up with TRBD1. This CDR3 contains 18 residues. V lost 2 bases and J lost 5; bases outside the gene matches: 15. Germline CDR1 and CDR2: MDHEN and SYDVKM. CDR3 in amino acids: CASSLPGQGSGTVTEAFF. As DNA, the CDR3 is TGTGCCAGCAGTTTACCTGGACAGGGGTCGGGGACGGTGACTGAAGCTTTCTTT.

V usage is TRBV5-5 and J usage is TRBJ1-6; the D gene is possibly TRBD1 (5 bases). V lost 2 bases and J 8 bases, leaving 11 bases between the germline ends. This CDR3 region has 14 residues. Germline V gene data show CDR1 as SGHKS and CDR2 as YYEKEE (reference sequence). CDR3 loop: CASSFGTGDSPLHF. CDR3 bases: TGTGCCAGCAGCTTCGGGACTGGTGATTCACCCCTCCACTTT.

The gene calls are TRBV19 and TRBJ1-4; tentative D call: TRBD1 (6 bases). There are 15 residues in the CDR3. Trimming shortened V by 1 base and J by 5 bases, and 11 bases separated the two germline ends. Germline V gene data show CDR1 as LNHDA and CDR2 as SQIVND (reference sequence). The DNA of the CDR3 is TGTGCCAGTAGTATAGCGGGGGGGCGAAATGAAAAACTGTTTTTT. Translating it yields CASSIAGGRNEKLFF.

The J gene is TRBJ1-1, the V gene TRBV18; 7 nucleotides line up with TRBD1. The CDR3 consists of 13 residues. V lost 5 bases and J lost 7; bases outside the gene matches: 7. Germline CDR1 is KGHSH and CDR2 is LQKENI. The CDR3 is CASSRNRDSEAFF. The CDR3 nucleotides read TGTGCCAGCTCAAGAAACCGGGACAGTGAAGCTTTCTTT.

This chain uses TRBV29-1 with TRBJ2-3; 9 nucleotides align to TRBD1. The CDR3 totals 13 residues. The V and J ends lost 5 bases and 4 bases, in that order; junction bases with no gene match: 4. Germline assignment: CDR1 SQVTM and CDR2 ANQGSEA. CDR3 in DNA: TGCAGCGTTCGGACAGGGGCAGCAGATACGCAGTATTTT. This gives the protein CSVRTGAADTQYF.

This clone was observed once. The chain carries TRBV6-5 and TRBJ1-2, with D tentatively TRBD1 (5 bases). This CDR3 has 14 residues. Germline V CDR1 and CDR2: MNHEY, SVGAGI. The V end was cut by 6 bases, the J end by 4 bases, with 15 bases between. The CDR3 protein is CASRTYRNGYGYTF. CDR3 in DNA: TGTGCCAGCAGGACTTACAGGAATGGCTATGGCTACACCTTC.

The chain recombines TRBV25-1 with TRBJ1-1; TRBD1 might be the D (6 bases). Per germline, CDR1 MGHDK and CDR2 SYGVNS. This CDR3 is built from 16 residues. Trimming pared 6 bases from V and 6 bases from J, leaving 23 bases between. The CDR3 DNA sequence: TGTGCCAGCAGCGAACGGGCTTACAGGGCTGGCGCTGAAGCTTTCTTT. This translates into CASSERAYRAGAEAFF.

This clone was observed once. The genes are TRBV5-1 and TRBJ1-2, with D possibly being TRBD1 (5 bases). Trimming shortened V by 0 bases and J by 8 bases, and 11 bases separated the two germline ends. This CDR3 region has 13 residues. The germline CDR1 and CDR2 sequences are SGHRS and YFSETQ. This CDR3 is CASSLGGGGGYTF. CDR3 in DNA: TGCGCCAGCAGCTTGGGCGGGGGAGGAGGCTACACCTTC.

The rearrangement uses TRBV7-2 and TRBJ2-1; 9 nucleotides agree with TRBD2. The CDR3 is 15 amino acids. Germline CDR1 reads SGHTA; CDR2 reads FQGNSA. V lost 1 base and J lost 9; bases outside the gene matches: 7. For the CDR3, the DNA is TGTGCCAGCAGCTTAGTGTCTAGCGGGGAGGCTGAGCAGTTCTTC. Encoded protein: CASSLVSSGEAEQFF.